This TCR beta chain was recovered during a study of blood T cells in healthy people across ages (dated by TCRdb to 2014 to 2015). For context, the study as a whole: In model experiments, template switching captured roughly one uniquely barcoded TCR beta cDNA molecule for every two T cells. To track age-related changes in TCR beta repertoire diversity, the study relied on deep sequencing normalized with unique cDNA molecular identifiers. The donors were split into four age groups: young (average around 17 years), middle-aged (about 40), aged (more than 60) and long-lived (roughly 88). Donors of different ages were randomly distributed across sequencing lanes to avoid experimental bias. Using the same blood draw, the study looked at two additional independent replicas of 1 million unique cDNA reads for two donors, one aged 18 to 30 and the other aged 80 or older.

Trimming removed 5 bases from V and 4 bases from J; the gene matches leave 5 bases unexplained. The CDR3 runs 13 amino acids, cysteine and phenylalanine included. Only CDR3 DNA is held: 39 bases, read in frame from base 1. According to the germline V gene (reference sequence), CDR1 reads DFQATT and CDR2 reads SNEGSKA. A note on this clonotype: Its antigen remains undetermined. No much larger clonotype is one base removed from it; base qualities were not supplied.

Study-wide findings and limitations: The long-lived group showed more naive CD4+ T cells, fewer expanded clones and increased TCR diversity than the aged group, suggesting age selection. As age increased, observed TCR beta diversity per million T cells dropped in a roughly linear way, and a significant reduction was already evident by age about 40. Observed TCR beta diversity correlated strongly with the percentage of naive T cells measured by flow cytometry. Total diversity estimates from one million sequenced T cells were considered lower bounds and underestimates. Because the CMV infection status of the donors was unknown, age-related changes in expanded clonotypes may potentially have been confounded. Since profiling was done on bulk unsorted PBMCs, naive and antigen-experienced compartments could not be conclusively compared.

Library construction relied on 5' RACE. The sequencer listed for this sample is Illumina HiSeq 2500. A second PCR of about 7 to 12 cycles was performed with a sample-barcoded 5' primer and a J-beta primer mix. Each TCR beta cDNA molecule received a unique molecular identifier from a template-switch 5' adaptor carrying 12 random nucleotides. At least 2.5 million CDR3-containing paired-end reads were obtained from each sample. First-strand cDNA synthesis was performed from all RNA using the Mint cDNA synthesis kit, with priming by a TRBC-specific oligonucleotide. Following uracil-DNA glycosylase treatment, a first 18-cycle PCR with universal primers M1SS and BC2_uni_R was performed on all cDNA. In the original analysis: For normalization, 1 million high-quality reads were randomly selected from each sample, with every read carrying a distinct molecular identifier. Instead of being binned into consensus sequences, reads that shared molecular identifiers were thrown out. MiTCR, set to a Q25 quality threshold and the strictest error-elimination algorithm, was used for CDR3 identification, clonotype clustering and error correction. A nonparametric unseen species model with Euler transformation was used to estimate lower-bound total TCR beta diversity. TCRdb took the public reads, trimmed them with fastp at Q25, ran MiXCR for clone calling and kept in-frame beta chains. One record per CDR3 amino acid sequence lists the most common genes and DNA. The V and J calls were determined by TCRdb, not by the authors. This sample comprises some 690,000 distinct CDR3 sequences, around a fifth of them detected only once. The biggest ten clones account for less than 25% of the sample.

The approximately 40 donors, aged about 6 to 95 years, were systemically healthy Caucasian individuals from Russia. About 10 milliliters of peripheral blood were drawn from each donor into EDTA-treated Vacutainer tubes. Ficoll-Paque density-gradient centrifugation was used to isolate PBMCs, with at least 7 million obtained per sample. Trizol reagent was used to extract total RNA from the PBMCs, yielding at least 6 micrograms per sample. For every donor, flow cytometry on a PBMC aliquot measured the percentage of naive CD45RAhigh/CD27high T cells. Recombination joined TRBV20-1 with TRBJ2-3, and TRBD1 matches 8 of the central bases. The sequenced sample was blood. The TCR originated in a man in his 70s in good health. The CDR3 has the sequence CSALSTGADTQYF. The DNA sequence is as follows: TGCAGTGCTCTATCGACAGGGGCAGATACGCAGTATTTT.